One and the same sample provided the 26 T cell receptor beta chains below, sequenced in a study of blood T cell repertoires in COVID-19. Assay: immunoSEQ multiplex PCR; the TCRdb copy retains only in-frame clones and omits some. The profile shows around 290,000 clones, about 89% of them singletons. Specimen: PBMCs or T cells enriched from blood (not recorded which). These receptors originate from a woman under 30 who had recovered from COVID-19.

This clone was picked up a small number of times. CDR3 sequence reads: CASSRDSGLEPQHF. The CDR3 DNA follows: TGTGCCAGCAGCCGGGACAGTGGGCTGGAGCCCCAGCATTTT. V and J are TRBV2 and TRBJ1-5; 7 nucleotides match TRBD1. The CDR3 contains 14 residues. Germline lookup yields CDR1 SNHLY and CDR2 FYNNEI. Trimming took 6 bases from V and 8 from J; bases not matched to a gene: 10.

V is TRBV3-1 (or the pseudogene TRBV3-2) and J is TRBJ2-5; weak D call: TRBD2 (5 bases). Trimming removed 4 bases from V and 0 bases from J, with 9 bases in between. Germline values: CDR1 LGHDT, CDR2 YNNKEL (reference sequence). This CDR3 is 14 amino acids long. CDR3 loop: CASSLLGNQETQYF. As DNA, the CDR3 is TGTGCCAGCAGCCTACTAGGGAACCAAGAGACCCAGTACTTC.

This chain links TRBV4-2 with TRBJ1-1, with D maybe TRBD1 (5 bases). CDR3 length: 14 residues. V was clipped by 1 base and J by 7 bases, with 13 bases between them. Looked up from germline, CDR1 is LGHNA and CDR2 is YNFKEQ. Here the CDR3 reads CASSQGEGLGEAFF. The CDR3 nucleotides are TGTGCCAGCAGCCAAGGGGAGGGACTGGGTGAAGCTTTCTTT.

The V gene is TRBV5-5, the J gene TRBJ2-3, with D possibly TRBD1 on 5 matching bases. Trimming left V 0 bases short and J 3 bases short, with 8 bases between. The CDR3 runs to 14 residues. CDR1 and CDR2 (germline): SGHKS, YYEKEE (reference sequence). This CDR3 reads CASSLVKGTDTQYF. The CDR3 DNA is TGTGCCAGCAGCTTGGTGAAGGGGACAGATACGCAGTATTTT.

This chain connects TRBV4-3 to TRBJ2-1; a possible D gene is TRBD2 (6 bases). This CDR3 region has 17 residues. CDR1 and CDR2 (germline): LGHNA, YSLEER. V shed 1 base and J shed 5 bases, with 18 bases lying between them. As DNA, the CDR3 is TGCGCCAGCAGCCAAGCCTACCGGGACTTGGTGAACAATGAGCAGTTCTTC. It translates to CASSQAYRDLVNNEQFF.

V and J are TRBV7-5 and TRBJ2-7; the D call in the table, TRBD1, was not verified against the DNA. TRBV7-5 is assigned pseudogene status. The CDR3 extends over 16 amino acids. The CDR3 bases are TGTGTCAGAAGCTGGGCGAAACAGGGAATCTCCCACGAGCAGTACTTC. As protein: CVRSWAKQGISHEQYF.

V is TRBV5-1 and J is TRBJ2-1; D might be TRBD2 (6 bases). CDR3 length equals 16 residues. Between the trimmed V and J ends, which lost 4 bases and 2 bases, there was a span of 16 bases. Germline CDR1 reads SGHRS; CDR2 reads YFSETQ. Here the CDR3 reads CASSGGLVVTYNEQFF. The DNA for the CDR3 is TGCGCCAGCAGCGGGGGACTTGTCGTTACCTACAATGAGCAGTTCTTC.

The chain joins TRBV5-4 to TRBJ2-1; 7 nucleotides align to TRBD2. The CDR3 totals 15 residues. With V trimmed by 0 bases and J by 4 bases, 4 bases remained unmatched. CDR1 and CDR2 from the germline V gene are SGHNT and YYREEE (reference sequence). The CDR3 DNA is TGTGCCAGCAGCTTGGAAGCGGGACCTTACAATGAGCAGTTCTTC. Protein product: CASSLEAGPYNEQFF.

In nucleotides, the CDR3 is TGTGCCAGCAGCGTAGGGGAGACTAGCGGGAGTTTTTCCTACGAGCAGTACTTC. Translating gives CASSVGETSGSFSYEQYF. The rearrangement uses TRBV9 and TRBJ2-7; TRBD2 matches at 12 bases. Per germline, CDR1 SGDLS and CDR2 YYNGEE. Germline trimming cut 0 bases from V and 1 base from J; bases unmatched to any gene: 8. CDR3 length: 18 amino acids.

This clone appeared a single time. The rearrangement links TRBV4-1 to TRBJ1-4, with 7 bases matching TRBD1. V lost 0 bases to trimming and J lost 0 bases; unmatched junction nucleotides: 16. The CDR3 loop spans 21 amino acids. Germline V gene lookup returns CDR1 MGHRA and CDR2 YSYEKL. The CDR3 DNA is TGCGCCAGCAGCCAAGATACATGGTTGACAGGGAGAAGCCCAACTAATGAAAAACTGTTTTTT. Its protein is CASSQDTWLTGRSPTNEKLFF.

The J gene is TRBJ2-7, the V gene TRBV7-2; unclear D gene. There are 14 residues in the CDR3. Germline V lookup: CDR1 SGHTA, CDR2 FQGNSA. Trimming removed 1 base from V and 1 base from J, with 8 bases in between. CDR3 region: CASSLGLGSYEQYF. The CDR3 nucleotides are TGTGCCAGCAGCTTAGGTCTAGGTTCCTACGAGCAGTACTTC.

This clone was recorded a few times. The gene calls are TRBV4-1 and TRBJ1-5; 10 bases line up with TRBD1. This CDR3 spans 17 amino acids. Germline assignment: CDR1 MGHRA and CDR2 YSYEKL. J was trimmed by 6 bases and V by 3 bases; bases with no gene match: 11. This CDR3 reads CASSQKKRQGASQPQHF. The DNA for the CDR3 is TGCGCCAGCAGCCAGAAGAAAAGACAGGGGGCAAGTCAGCCCCAGCATTTT.

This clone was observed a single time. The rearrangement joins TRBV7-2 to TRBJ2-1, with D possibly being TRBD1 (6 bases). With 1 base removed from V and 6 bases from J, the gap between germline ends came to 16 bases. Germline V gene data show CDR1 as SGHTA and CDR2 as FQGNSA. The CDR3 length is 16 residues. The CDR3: CASSLGGPLWANEQFF. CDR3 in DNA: TGTGCCAGCAGCTTAGGGGGGCCCCTATGGGCCAATGAGCAGTTCTTC.

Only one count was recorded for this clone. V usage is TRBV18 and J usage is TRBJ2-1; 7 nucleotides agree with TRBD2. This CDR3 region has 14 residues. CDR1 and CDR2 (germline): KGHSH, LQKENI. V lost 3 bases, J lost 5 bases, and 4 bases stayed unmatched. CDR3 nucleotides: TGTGCCAGCTCACCTCCAGCGGGGCACAATGAGCAGTTCTTC. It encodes CASSPPAGHNEQFF.

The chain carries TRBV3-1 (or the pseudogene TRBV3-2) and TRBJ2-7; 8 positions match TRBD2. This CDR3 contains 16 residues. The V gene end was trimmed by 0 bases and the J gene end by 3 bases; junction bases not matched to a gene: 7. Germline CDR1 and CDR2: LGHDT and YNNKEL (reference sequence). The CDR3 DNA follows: TGTGCCAGCAGCCAAGATAGGGGACTAGGGTTCTACGAGCAGTACTTC. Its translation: CASSQDRGLGFYEQYF.

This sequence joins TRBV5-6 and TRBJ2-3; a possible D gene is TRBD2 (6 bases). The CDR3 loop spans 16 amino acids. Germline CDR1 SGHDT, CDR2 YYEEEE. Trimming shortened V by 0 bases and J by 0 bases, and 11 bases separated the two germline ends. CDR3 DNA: TGTGCCAGCAGCTTGGGCGGGGATCCAAGCACAGATACGCAGTATTTT. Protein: CASSLGGDPSTDTQYF.

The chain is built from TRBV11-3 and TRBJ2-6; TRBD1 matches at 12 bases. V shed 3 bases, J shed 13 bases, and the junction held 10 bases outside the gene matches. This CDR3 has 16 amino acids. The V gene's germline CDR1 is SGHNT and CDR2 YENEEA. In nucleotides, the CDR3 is TGTGCCAGCAGCTTTTTCAAGGGACAGGGGGCCGGGGTCCTGACTTTC. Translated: CASSFFKGQGAGVLTF. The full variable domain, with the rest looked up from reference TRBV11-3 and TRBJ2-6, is EAGVVQSPRYKIIEKKQPVAFWCNPISGHNTLYWYLQNLGQGPELLIRYENEEAVDDSQLPKDRFSAERLKGVDSTLKIQPAELGDSAVYLCASSFFKGQGAGVLTFGAGSRLTVL.

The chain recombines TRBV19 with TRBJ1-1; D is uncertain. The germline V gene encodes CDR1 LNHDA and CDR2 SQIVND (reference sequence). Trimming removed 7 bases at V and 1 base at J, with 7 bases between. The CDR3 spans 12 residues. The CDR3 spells CASNFGNTEAFF. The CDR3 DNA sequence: TGTGCCAGTAACTTCGGGAACACTGAAGCTTTCTTT.

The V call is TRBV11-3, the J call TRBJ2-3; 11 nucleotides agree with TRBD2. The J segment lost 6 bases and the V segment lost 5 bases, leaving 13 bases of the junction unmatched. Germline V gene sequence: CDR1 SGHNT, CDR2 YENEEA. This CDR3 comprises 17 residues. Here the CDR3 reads CASSPVVAGGPSDTQYF. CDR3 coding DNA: TGTGCCAGCAGCCCGGTGGTAGCGGGAGGGCCCAGCGATACGCAGTATTTT.

The CDR3 DNA reads as TGTGCCAGTAGTTTGGGGGGGGCTGGACGAGATGACGAGCAGTACTTC. This translates into CASSLGGAGRDDEQYF. The rearrangement joins TRBV19 to TRBJ2-7; D is perhaps TRBD2 (7 bases). Trimming removed 5 bases from V and 5 bases from J, with 22 bases in between. The germline CDR1 and CDR2 sequences are LNHDA and SQIVND (reference sequence). This CDR3 region has 16 residues.

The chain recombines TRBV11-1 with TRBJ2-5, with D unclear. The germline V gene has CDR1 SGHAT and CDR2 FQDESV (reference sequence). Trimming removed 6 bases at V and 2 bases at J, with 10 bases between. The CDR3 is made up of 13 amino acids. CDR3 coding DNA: TGTGCCAGCAGTTTCGGGTTTCAAGAGACCCAGTACTTC. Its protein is CASSFGFQETQYF.

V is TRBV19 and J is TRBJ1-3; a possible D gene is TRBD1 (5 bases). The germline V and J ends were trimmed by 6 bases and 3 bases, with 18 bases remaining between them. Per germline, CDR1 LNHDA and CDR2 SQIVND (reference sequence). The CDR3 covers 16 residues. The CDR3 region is CASSHLGQGGGNTIYF. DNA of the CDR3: TGTGCCAGTAGCCACTTGGGGCAGGGCGGTGGAAACACCATATATTTT.

The CDR3, as DNA: TGCGCCAGCAGCGCGATTTCTGGGGCCAACGTCCTGACTTTC. Translating gives CASSAISGANVLTF. The chain couples TRBV5-1 to TRBJ2-6; D is unclear. The germline gives CDR1 SGHRS, CDR2 YFSETQ. The V and J ends lost 4 bases and 1 base respectively, with 6 bases between them. This CDR3 is built from 14 residues. The entire variable domain, with the rest obtained from reference TRBV5-1 and TRBJ2-6, is as follows: KAGVTQTPRYLIKTRGQQVTLSCSPISGHRSVSWYQQTPGQGLQFLFEYFSETQRNKGNFPGRFSGRQFSNSRSEMNVSTLELGDSALYLCASSAISGANVLTFGAGSRLTVL.

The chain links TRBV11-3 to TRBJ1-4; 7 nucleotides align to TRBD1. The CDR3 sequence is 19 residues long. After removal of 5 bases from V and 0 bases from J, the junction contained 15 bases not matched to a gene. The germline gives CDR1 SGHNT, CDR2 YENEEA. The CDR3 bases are TGTGCCAGCAGCCCGCAGAAACAGGGGATGGGGGCAACTAATGAAAAACTGTTTTTT. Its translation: CASSPQKQGMGATNEKLFF.

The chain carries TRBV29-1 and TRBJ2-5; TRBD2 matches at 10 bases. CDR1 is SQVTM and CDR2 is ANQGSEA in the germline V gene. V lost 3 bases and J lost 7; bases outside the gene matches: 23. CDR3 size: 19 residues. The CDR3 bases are TGCAGCGTTGACAGGTTATCGTACGGGCTAGCGGGAGATCGGGGGACCCAGTACTTC. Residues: CSVDRLSYGLAGDRGTQYF.

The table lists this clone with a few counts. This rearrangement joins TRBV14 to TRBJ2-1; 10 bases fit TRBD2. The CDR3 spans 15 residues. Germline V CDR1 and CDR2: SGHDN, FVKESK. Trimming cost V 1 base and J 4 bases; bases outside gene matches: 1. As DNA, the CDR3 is TGTGCCAGCAGCCAAGCACTAGCGGGATACAATGAGCAGTTCTTC. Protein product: CASSQALAGYNEQFF.